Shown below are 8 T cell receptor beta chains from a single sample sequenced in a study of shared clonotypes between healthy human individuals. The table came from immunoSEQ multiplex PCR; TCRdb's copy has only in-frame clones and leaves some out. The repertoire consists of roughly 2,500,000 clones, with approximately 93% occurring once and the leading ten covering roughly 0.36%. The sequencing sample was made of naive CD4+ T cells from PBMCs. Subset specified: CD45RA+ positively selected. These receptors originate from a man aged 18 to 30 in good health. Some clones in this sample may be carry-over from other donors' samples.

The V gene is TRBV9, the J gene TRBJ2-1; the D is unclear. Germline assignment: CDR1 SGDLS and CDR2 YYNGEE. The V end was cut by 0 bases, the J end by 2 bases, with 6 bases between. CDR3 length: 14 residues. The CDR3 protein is CASSVEEPYNEQFF. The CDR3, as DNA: TGTGCCAGCAGCGTAGAGGAGCCCTACAATGAGCAGTTCTTC.

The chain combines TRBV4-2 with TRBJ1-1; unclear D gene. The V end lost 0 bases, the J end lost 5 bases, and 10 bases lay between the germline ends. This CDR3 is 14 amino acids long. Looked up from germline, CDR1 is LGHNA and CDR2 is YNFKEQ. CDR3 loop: CASSQDGPYTEAFF. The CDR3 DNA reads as TGTGCCAGCAGCCAAGACGGCCCCTATACTGAAGCTTTCTTT.

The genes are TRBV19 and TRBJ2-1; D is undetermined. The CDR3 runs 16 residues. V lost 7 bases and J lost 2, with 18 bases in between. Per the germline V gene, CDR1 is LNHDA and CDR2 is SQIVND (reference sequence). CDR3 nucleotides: TGTGCCAGTACGCCCCAACGTCGGATTACCTACAATGAGCAGTTCTTC. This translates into CASTPQRRITYNEQFF. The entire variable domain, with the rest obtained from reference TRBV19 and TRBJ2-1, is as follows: DGGITQSPKYLFRKEGQNVTLSCEQNLNHDAMYWYRQDPGQGLRLIYYSQIVNDFQKGDIAEGYSVSREKKESFPLTVTSAQKNPTAFYLCASTPQRRITYNEQFFGPGTRLTVL.

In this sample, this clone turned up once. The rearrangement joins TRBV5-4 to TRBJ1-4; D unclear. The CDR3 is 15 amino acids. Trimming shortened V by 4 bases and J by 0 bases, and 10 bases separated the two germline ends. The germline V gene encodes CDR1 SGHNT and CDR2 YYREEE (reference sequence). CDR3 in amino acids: CASSPDIATNEKLFF. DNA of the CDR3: TGTGCCAGCAGCCCCGATATTGCAACTAATGAAAAACTGTTTTTT.

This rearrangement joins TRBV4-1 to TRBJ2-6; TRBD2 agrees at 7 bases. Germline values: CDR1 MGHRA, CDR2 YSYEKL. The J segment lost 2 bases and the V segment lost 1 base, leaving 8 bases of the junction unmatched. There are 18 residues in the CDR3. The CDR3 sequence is CASSQGGGYGTGANVLTF. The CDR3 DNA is TGCGCCAGCAGCCAAGGGGGAGGGTATGGGACTGGGGCCAACGTCCTGACTTTC.

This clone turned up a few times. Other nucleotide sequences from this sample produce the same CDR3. The CDR3 here is CASSLVDTEAFF. CDR3 in DNA: TGTGCCAGCAGCTTAGTTGACACTGAAGCTTTCTTT. The chain couples TRBV7-9 to TRBJ1-1, with D hard to call. The ends were cut back, 1 base at V and 3 bases at J, with 3 bases in the middle. The CDR3 runs to 12 residues. Germline-derived CDR1 and CDR2 are SEHNR and FQNEAQ (reference sequence). The variable domain in full, completed from reference TRBV7-9 and TRBJ1-1, reads DTGVSQNPRHKITKRGQNVTFRCDPISEHNRLYWYRQTLGQGPEFLTYFQNEAQLEKSRLLSDRFSAERPKGSFSTLEIQRTEQGDSAMYLCASSLVDTEAFFGQGTRLTVV.

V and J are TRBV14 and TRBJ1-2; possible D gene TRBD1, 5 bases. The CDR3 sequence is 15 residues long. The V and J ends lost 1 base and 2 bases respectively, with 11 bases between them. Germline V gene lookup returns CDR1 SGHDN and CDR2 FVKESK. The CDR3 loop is CASSQGAQGNYGYTF. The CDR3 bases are TGTGCCAGCAGCCAAGGGGCCCAGGGCAACTATGGCTACACCTTC.

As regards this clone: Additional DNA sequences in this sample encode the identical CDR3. The CDR3 DNA reads TGTGCCAGCTCACCGGGCCTAGAAGAGACCCAGTACTTC. Translation gives CASSPGLEETQYF. The chain uses TRBV18 and TRBJ2-5; no clear D. The CDR3 covers 13 residues. The germline V gene encodes CDR1 KGHSH and CDR2 LQKENI. V lost 3 bases to trimming and J lost 3 bases, with 8 bases between them.